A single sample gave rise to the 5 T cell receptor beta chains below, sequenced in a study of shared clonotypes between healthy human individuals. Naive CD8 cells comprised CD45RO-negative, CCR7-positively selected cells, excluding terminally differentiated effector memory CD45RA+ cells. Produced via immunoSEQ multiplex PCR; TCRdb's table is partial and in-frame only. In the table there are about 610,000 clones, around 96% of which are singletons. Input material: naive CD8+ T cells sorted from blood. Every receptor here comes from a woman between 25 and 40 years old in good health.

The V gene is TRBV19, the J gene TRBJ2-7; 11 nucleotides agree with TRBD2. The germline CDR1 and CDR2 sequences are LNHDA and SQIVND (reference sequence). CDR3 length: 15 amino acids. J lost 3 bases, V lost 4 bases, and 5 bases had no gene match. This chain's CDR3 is CASSRWLAGGYEQYF. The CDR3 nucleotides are TGTGCCAGTAGTAGGTGGCTAGCGGGAGGCTACGAGCAGTACTTC.

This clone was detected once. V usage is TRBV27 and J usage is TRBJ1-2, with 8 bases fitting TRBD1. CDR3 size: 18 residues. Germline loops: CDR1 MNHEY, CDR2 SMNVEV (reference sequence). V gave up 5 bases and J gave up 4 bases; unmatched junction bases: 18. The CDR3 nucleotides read TGTGCCAGCAGTCCGACCGGACAGGGAGGGGTGGGTGGCTATGGCTACACCTTC. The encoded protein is CASSPTGQGGVGGYGYTF.

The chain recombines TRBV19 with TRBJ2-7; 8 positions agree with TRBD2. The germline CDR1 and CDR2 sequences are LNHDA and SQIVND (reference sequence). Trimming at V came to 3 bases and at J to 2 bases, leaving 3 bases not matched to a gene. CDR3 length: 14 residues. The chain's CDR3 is CASSMTSATYEQYF. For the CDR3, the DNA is TGTGCCAGTAGTATGACTAGCGCAACCTACGAGCAGTACTTC. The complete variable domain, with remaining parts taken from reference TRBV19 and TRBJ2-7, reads DGGITQSPKYLFRKEGQNVTLSCEQNLNHDAMYWYRQDPGQGLRLIYYSQIVNDFQKGDIAEGYSVSREKKESFPLTVTSAQKNPTAFYLCASSMTSATYEQYFGPGTRLTVT.

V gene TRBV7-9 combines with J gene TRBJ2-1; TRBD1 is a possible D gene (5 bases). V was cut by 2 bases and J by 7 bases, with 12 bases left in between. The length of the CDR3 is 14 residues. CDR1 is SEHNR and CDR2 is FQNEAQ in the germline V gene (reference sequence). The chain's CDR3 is CASSLTSGLNEQFF. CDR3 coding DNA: TGTGCCAGCAGCTTAACTTCAGGGCTTAATGAGCAGTTCTTC.

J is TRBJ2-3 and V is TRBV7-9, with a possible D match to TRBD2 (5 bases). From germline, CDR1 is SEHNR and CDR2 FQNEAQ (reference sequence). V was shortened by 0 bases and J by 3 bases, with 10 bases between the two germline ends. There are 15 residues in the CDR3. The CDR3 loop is CASSLAVGGTDTQYF. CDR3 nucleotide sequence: TGTGCCAGCAGCTTAGCTGTCGGAGGTACAGATACGCAGTATTTT. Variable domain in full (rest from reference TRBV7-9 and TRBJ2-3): DTGVSQNPRHKITKRGQNVTFRCDPISEHNRLYWYRQTLGQGPEFLTYFQNEAQLEKSRLLSDRFSAERPKGSFSTLEIQRTEQGDSAMYLCASSLAVGGTDTQYFGPGTRLTVL.